This TCR beta chain is drawn from a study of human T cells and chemical hapten exposure. Study in general: Chiefly women, the patients showed alopecia areata, totalis or universalis. Findings of the study overall: Expanded TCRs created a significantly greater count of big CDR3 similarity clusters than controls did.

CDR3 size: 14 residues. Between the trimmed V and J ends, which lost 4 bases and 5 bases, there was a span of 14 bases. Germline V gene sequence: CDR1 MNHEY, CDR2 SVGEGT. Comments on this clonotype: Its antigen is undetermined.

Documented time point: pre-sensitization, week 0. Treatment indicated: therapeutic diphenylcyclopropenone sensitization with weekly scalp DPC. MiXCR, applied by TCRdb to the RACE reads, yields one record per CDR3 protein. The sample contains tens of thousands of distinct CDR3 sequences, approximately 10% of which appear only once. Sample: whole blood, taken in connection with sensitization to the hapten diphenylcyclopropenone (DPC). The TCR sequence derives from a woman aged 50 to 60 with alopecia areata. Some clones in this sample may be carry-over from other donors' samples. The V and J genes are TRBV6-2 or TRBV6-3 and TRBJ1-1; weak D call: TRBD1 (5 bases). The CDR3 here is CASSWGGKDTEAFF. CDR3 DNA sequence: TGTGCCAGCAGTTGGGGCGGAAAGGATACTGAAGCTTTCTTT.